This TCR beta chain is drawn from a study of siplizumab effects on memory and regulatory T cells. Points from the study as a whole: It seemed that naive T cells were more diverse than memory cells and were major contributors to the alloresponse. Left unconfirmed was the suppressive function of proliferating Tregs from siplizumab cultures.

As to this clone: What it binds is unknown.

TCRdb's table, derived via immunoSEQ multiplex PCR, lists solely in-frame clones and lacks some. The table has about 100,000 clones, around 94% seen once; the top ten hold roughly 0.62%. This CDR3 region has 15 residues. The junction had 13 bases not matched to a gene; V was cut back by 5 bases and J by 7 bases. Germline CDR1 and CDR2: SGHTA and FQGNSA. Sequencing input: Tregs sorted from blood. The sequence was collected from a human donor in good health. The chain links TRBV7-2 to TRBJ1-2; 7 bases align to TRBD1. For the CDR3, the DNA is TGTGCCAGCAGCCCACGACAGGGTTGGTACCGTGGCTACACCTTC. It translates to CASSPRQGWYRGYTF.